Shown below are 30 T cell receptor beta chains from a single sample sequenced in a study of control samples from healthy donors and cancer patients. TCRdb's table, derived via immunoSEQ multiplex PCR, lists solely in-frame clones and lacks some. The top ten clones hold roughly 5.7% of a sample with 130,000 to 150,000 clones, 80% to 95% of them seen once. What was sequenced was blood. All receptors come from a man aged 18 to 29 in good health.

The genes are TRBV19 and TRBJ1-1; 7 bases map to TRBD1. The CDR3 length is 12 residues. The germline CDR1 and CDR2 sequences are LNHDA and SQIVND (reference sequence). Unmatched junction bases numbered 3, after V lost 7 bases and J lost 4 bases. For the CDR3, the DNA is TGTGCCAGTACACCAGGGGGCACTGAAGCTTTCTTT. Its protein is CASTPGGTEAFF.

CDR3 coding DNA: TGTGCCAGCAGCGTCCGGGGTGGATACAATGAGCAGTTCTTC. It yields the protein CASSVRGGYNEQFF. The rearrangement uses TRBV9 and TRBJ2-1; maybe TRBD2 (5 bases). With 2 bases removed from V and 4 bases from J, the gap between germline ends came to 10 bases. The CDR3 loop spans 14 amino acids. Germline CDR1 is SGDLS and CDR2 is YYNGEE. Based on the CDR3 plus reference TRBV9 and TRBJ2-1, the full variable domain is DSGVTQTPKHLITATGQRVTLRCSPRSGDLSVYWYQQSLDQGLQFLIQYYNGEERAKGNILERFSAQQFPDLHSELNLSSLELGDSALYFCASSVRGGYNEQFFGPGTRLTVL.

In its sample, this clone was seen a few times. The chain uses TRBV6-5 and TRBJ1-2, with D possibly being TRBD1 (6 bases). Per the germline V gene, CDR1 is MNHEY and CDR2 is SVGAGI. V lost 0 bases to trimming and J lost 2 bases, with 7 bases between them. CDR3 length: 14 residues. The CDR3 protein is CASSYSGGNYGYTF. The CDR3 DNA sequence: TGTGCCAGCAGTTACTCAGGGGGGAACTATGGCTACACCTTC.

This chain links TRBV7-9 with TRBJ1-1; D is undetermined. CDR3 length: 12 residues. The germline gives CDR1 SEHNR, CDR2 FQNEAQ (reference sequence). With 2 bases removed from V and 2 bases from J, the gap between germline ends came to 3 bases. The CDR3 coding sequence is TGTGCCAGCAGCTTACACAACACTGAAGCTTTCTTT. This codes for CASSLHNTEAFF.

This chain uses TRBV7-3 with TRBJ2-7; D possibly corresponds to TRBD1 (6 bases). The CDR3 consists of 13 residues. With 6 bases removed from V and 4 bases from J, the gap between germline ends came to 13 bases. Germline assignment: CDR1 SGHTA and CDR2 FQGTGA. CDR3 sequence: CASSTGLGYEQYF. The CDR3 DNA is TGTGCCAGCAGTACAGGGCTGGGGTACGAGCAGTACTTC.

The chain couples TRBV30 to TRBJ2-1; D perhaps matches TRBD2 (7 bases). Germline lookup yields CDR1 GTSNPN and CDR2 SVGIG (reference sequence). V dropped 5 bases and J dropped 3 bases, with 20 bases sitting between them. This CDR3 is 16 amino acids long. CDR3 protein: CAWGKPRGAYYNEQFF. Here the CDR3 DNA reads TGTGCCTGGGGTAAACCCCGGGGGGCCTACTACAATGAGCAGTTCTTC.

The chain joins TRBV9 to TRBJ2-3; D unclear. The CDR3 is 15 residues long. V shed 1 base and J shed 6 bases, with 15 bases lying between them. Per the germline V gene, CDR1 is SGDLS and CDR2 is YYNGEE. The CDR3 nucleotides are TGTGCCAGCAGCGTATCCGATCTAATTGGGGATACGCAGTATTTT. Amino acid sequence: CASSVSDLIGDTQYF.

For this clone: Other DNA sequences in this specimen translate into the identical CDR3. The chain links TRBV19 to TRBJ1-1, with 7 bases matching TRBD1. Germline V gene data show CDR1 as LNHDA and CDR2 as SQIVND (reference sequence). Trimming at V came to 3 bases and at J to 1 base, leaving 2 bases not matched to a gene. There are 14 residues in the CDR3. The CDR3 sequence is CASSIAGGNTEAFF. The CDR3 DNA reads TGTGCCAGTAGTATCGCAGGGGGGAACACTGAAGCTTTCTTT.

The V call is TRBV9, the J call TRBJ1-1; D not certain. The CDR3 is made up of 12 amino acids. V was trimmed by 0 bases and J by 6 bases, leaving 6 bases between them. Looked up from germline, CDR1 is SGDLS and CDR2 is YYNGEE. Written as DNA, the CDR3 is TGTGCCAGCAGCGTAGGAGGCGCTGAAGCTTTCTTT. Translation: CASSVGGAEAFF.

V usage is TRBV7-9 and J usage is TRBJ2-5; D remains unclear. The CDR3 contains 12 residues. Germline V gene sequence: CDR1 SEHNR, CDR2 FQNEAQ (reference sequence). The V end lost 1 base, the J end lost 5 bases, and 5 bases lay between the germline ends. CDR3 loop: CASSLVVETQYF. As DNA, the CDR3 is TGTGCCAGCAGCTTAGTTGTGGAGACCCAGTACTTC.

The chain is built from TRBV5-6 and TRBJ2-5; TRBD2 might be the D (5 bases). Looked up from germline, CDR1 is SGHDT and CDR2 is YYEEEE. Trimming removed 2 bases at V and 5 bases at J, with 16 bases between. The CDR3 covers 15 residues. The CDR3 loop reads CASSFRNTEEETQYF. The CDR3 DNA sequence: TGTGCCAGCAGCTTTCGTAATACGGAGGAGGAGACCCAGTACTTC.

The rearrangement uses TRBV21-1 and TRBJ1-6. TRBV21-1 is a documented pseudogene. CDR3 length: 11 residues. This CDR3 is CASAGGSPLHF. CDR3 coding DNA: TGTGCCAGCGCGGGGGGATCACCCCTCCACTTT.

J is TRBJ1-5 and V is TRBV7-2, with a tentative D call TRBD1 (6 bases). Germline-derived CDR1 and CDR2 are SGHTA and FQGNSA. There are 14 residues in the CDR3. V gave up 1 base and J gave up 7 bases, with 11 bases separating them. CDR3 loop: CASSLGQGTQPQHF. DNA of the CDR3: TGTGCCAGCAGCTTAGGGCAGGGGACACAGCCCCAGCATTTT.

The chain is built from TRBV7-2 and TRBJ2-2; D may correspond to TRBD1 or TRBD2 (5 bases each). Germline values: CDR1 SGHTA, CDR2 FQGNSA. The CDR3 length is 18 residues. Trimming left V 2 bases short and J 6 bases short, with 22 bases between. The CDR3 spells CASSLWGPRRGLAGELFF. DNA for the CDR3: TGTGCCAGCAGCTTATGGGGACCCCGGCGAGGGCTTGCCGGGGAGCTGTTTTTT.

The CDR3 loop reads CASSIRPGSTEAFF. The CDR3 bases are TGTGCCAGTAGTATAAGGCCAGGTAGCACTGAAGCTTTCTTT. The gene calls are TRBV19 and TRBJ1-1; D is unclear. V was clipped by 2 bases and J by 4 bases, with 11 bases between them. Per the germline V gene, CDR1 is LNHDA and CDR2 is SQIVND (reference sequence). CDR3 length equals 14 residues.

J is TRBJ2-1 and V is TRBV19; either TRBD1 or TRBD2 may supply D (6 bases each). Deletions cut 3 bases from V and 3 bases from J, with 15 bases between. There are 16 residues in the CDR3. The germline gives CDR1 LNHDA, CDR2 SQIVND (reference sequence). The CDR3 here is CASSMGASVDYNEQFF. In nucleotides, the CDR3 is TGTGCCAGTAGTATGGGGGCTAGCGTAGACTACAATGAGCAGTTCTTC.

A note on this clone: The limits of the CDR3 on the DNA are not certain, so only TCRdb's listed CDR3 is given. The chain is built from TRBV6-5 and TRBJ2-2. The CDR3 region is 13 residues in length, termini included. Germline V gives CDR1 MNHEY, CDR2 SVGAGI. The chain's CDR3 is CASSSSITGELFF.

The chain joins TRBV5-1 to TRBJ1-2, with D unresolved. The CDR3 extends over 14 amino acids. CDR1 is SGHRS, CDR2 YFSETQ, per germline. The ends were cut back, 0 bases at V and 8 bases at J, with 14 bases in the middle. The CDR3 loop reads CASSLADAVRGYTF. The CDR3 DNA reads as TGCGCCAGCAGCTTGGCGGACGCCGTTAGGGGCTACACCTTC.

The chain is built from TRBV30 and TRBJ2-7; TRBD1 agrees at 8 bases. The CDR3 spans 13 residues. Germline trimming cut 7 bases from V and 5 bases from J; bases unmatched to any gene: 10. Germline lookup yields CDR1 GTSNPN and CDR2 SVGIG (reference sequence). The CDR3 sequence: CAYAGQERDEQYF. CDR3 nucleotide sequence: TGTGCCTACGCGGGACAGGAAAGAGACGAGCAGTACTTC.

As to this clone: Other DNA sequences in this sample translate to the same CDR3. J is TRBJ2-7 and V is TRBV6-5; the match to TRBD1 covers 7 bases. The CDR3 is 14 amino acids. Germline V gene data show CDR1 as MNHEY and CDR2 as SVGAGI. The junction had 4 bases not matched to a gene; V was cut back by 2 bases and J by 3 bases. In DNA form, the CDR3 reads TGTGCCAGCAGTTACGCTGGGACAGACTACGAGCAGTACTTC. Residues: CASSYAGTDYEQYF.

This chain links TRBV5-1 with TRBJ1-2; D may be TRBD1 (5 bases). In germline, CDR1 is SGHRS, CDR2 YFSETQ. The V gene lost 0 bases and the J gene lost 5 bases, with 5 bases spanning the gap. The CDR3 sequence is 12 residues long. The DNA for the CDR3 is TGCGCCAGCAGCTTGGAGGGGTATGGCTACACCTTC. Translation: CASSLEGYGYTF.

The chain joins TRBV5-1 to TRBJ2-3; 8 bases agree with TRBD1. Trimming took 4 bases from V and 7 from J; bases not matched to a gene: 5. Germline loops: CDR1 SGHRS, CDR2 YFSETQ. The CDR3 consists of 13 residues. The CDR3 nucleotides are TGCGCCAGCAGCCGGGGACAGGAGTATACGCAGTATTTT. It translates to CASSRGQEYTQYF. Combining the CDR3 with reference TRBV5-1 and TRBJ2-3 gives the whole variable domain KAGVTQTPRYLIKTRGQQVTLSCSPISGHRSVSWYQQTPGQGLQFLFEYFSETQRNKGNFPGRFSGRQFSNSRSEMNVSTLELGDSALYLCASSRGQEYTQYFGPGTRLTVL.

As regards this clone: Additional DNA sequences in this sample encode the identical CDR3. This chain uses TRBV27 with TRBJ2-7; D uncertain. The CDR3 covers 13 residues. V dropped 5 bases and J dropped 3 bases, with 11 bases sitting between them. Germline V gives CDR1 MNHEY, CDR2 SMNVEV (reference sequence). This chain's CDR3 is CASSPGRSYEQYF. The CDR3 nucleotides are TGTGCCAGCAGTCCCGGAAGGAGCTACGAGCAGTACTTC.

The rearrangement links TRBV13 to TRBJ2-7; D is unclear. Germline V gene data show CDR1 as PRHDT and CDR2 as FYEKMQ (reference sequence). V lost 4 bases and J lost 1, with 11 bases in between. This CDR3 region has 14 residues. CDR3 in DNA: TGTGCCAGCAGCTCGCTGGTGAAATCCTACGAGCAGTACTTC. It encodes CASSSLVKSYEQYF.

This chain uses TRBV5-1 with TRBJ2-7; maybe TRBD1 (5 bases). This CDR3 spans 16 amino acids. The germline gives CDR1 SGHRS, CDR2 YFSETQ. With 0 bases removed from V and 5 bases from J, the gap between germline ends came to 18 bases. CDR3: CASSLGPGQPLDEQYF. The CDR3, as DNA: TGCGCCAGCAGCTTGGGTCCAGGACAACCCCTCGACGAGCAGTACTTC. Drawing the rest from reference TRBV5-1 and TRBJ2-7, the complete variable domain is KAGVTQTPRYLIKTRGQQVTLSCSPISGHRSVSWYQQTPGQGLQFLFEYFSETQRNKGNFPGRFSGRQFSNSRSEMNVSTLELGDSALYLCASSLGPGQPLDEQYFGPGTRLTVT.

V is TRBV5-1 and J is TRBJ2-5, with a weak D call TRBD2 (6 bases). The CDR3 is 19 amino acids. Germline CDR1 reads SGHRS; CDR2 reads YFSETQ. V lost 0 bases and J 1 base, leaving 22 bases between the germline ends. CDR3 bases: TGCGCCAGCAGCTTGGTGCACATCGGCGGGGTGGGATCCCAAGAGACCCAGTACTTC. Amino acids: CASSLVHIGGVGSQETQYF.

The rearrangement joins TRBV3-1 (or the pseudogene TRBV3-2) to TRBJ2-7, with 9 positions matching TRBD2. The germline V gene encodes CDR1 LGHDT and CDR2 YNNKEL (reference sequence). The CDR3 length is 14 residues. V trimming: 4 bases; J trimming: 6 bases; junction bases outside the gene matches: 7. CDR3 coding DNA: TGTGCCAGCAGCCGAGCCGGGACTAGCCTCGAGCAGTACTTC. Its translation is CASSRAGTSLEQYF.

This chain connects TRBV13 to TRBJ2-1, with 10 bases aligning to TRBD1. The CDR3 is made up of 14 amino acids. The V gene end was trimmed by 3 bases and the J gene end by 10 bases; junction bases not matched to a gene: 6. In germline, CDR1 is PRHDT, CDR2 FYEKMQ (reference sequence). The CDR3 loop is CASSLPGQGQEQFF. The CDR3 nucleotides read TGTGCCAGCAGCTTGCCGGGACAGGGGCAAGAGCAGTTCTTC. The full variable domain, in which reference TRBV13 and TRBJ2-1 provide the parts outside the CDR3, is AAGVIQSPRHLIKEKRETATLKCYPIPRHDTVYWYQQGPGQDPQFLISFYEKMQSDKGSIPDRFSAQQFSDYHSELNMSSLELGDSALYFCASSLPGQGQEQFFGPGTRLTVL.

The gene calls are TRBV15 and TRBJ2-3; D perhaps matches TRBD2 (5 bases). V shed 1 base and J shed 3 bases, with 8 bases lying between them. The CDR3 extends over 14 amino acids. Germline V gene data show CDR1 as LNHNV and CDR2 as YYDKDF (reference sequence). This chain's CDR3 is CATSRGGSTDTQYF. The CDR3 DNA reads as TGTGCCACCAGCAGAGGAGGGAGTACAGATACGCAGTATTTT.

CDR3 in DNA: TGTGCCAGCTCTCTCTTTCGGACAGGGGATAATTCACCCCTCCACTTT. Protein product: CASSLFRTGDNSPLHF. V usage is TRBV18 and J usage is TRBJ1-6; 9 bases line up with TRBD1. The CDR3 loop spans 16 amino acids. Germline CDR1 KGHSH, CDR2 LQKENI. The trim removed 6 bases at V and 5 bases at J, leaving 8 bases unmatched.